This record looks at one TCR beta chain sequence and its context. Its target is unknown. This sample was taken from a study of cytomegalovirus exposure and HLA in healthy donors. TCRdb's copy holds only in-frame clones and misses some; the assay was immunoSEQ multiplex PCR. Among hundreds of thousands of clones listed, about 90% were seen once. The CDR3 spans 14 residues. V was shortened by 2 bases and J by 0 bases, with 7 bases between the two germline ends. The germline V gene encodes CDR1 MNHEY and CDR2 SMNVEV (reference sequence). The study, taken as a whole, reports: The classifier, whose performance was assessed in both the original and validation cohorts, reportedly diagnosed cytomegalovirus status with high specificity and sensitivity.

What was sequenced was PBMCs. The chain employs TRBV27 and TRBJ1-1; D gene unclear. The receptor comes from a man between 18 and 29 years old in good health and CMV-seropositive. CDR3 sequence: CASSLRGMNTEAFF. CDR3 DNA sequence: TGTGCCAGCAGTTTACGGGGAATGAACACTGAAGCTTTCTTT.